The 13 T cell receptor beta chains below come from one sample, sequenced in a study of T cell responses to AZD1222 COVID-19 vaccine. The protocol was immunoSEQ multiplex PCR, while the TCRdb copy is restricted to in-frame clones and leaves out a portion. The sample records about 150,000 clones, less than 95% being singletons. This material consisted of peripheral blood, taken on day 0 of AZD1222 vaccination. These receptors were collected from an adult in good health.

The rearrangement uses TRBV4-2 and TRBJ1-1, with D unclear. The CDR3 contains 15 residues. Trimming left V 1 base short and J 5 bases short, with 14 bases between. Germline V gene sequence: CDR1 LGHNA, CDR2 YNFKEQ. CDR3: CASSQVEGQGTEAFF. In DNA form, the CDR3 reads TGTGCCAGCAGCCAAGTGGAAGGGCAAGGGACTGAAGCTTTCTTT.

The gene calls are TRBV7-9 and TRBJ1-1; D gene uncertain. This CDR3 is built from 14 residues. CDR1 and CDR2 from the germline V gene are SEHNR and FQNEAQ (reference sequence). Trimming shortened V by 1 base and J by 6 bases, and 12 bases separated the two germline ends. CDR3 DNA: TGTGCCAGCAGCTTAGATGTACGGGGTTCTGAAGCTTTCTTT. This codes for CASSLDVRGSEAFF.

The CDR3: CASSIAIRQTYSNQPQHF. In DNA form, the CDR3 reads TGTGCCAGTAGTATAGCTATCCGACAGACATATAGCAATCAGCCCCAGCATTTT. This chain uses TRBV19 with TRBJ1-5; possibly TRBD1 for D (5 bases). The CDR3 extends over 18 amino acids. V was pared by 1 base and J by 0 bases, with 16 bases between. CDR1 LNHDA and CDR2 SQIVND come from the germline V gene (reference sequence).

This clone showed up just once. The chain is built from TRBV19 and TRBJ1-2; 9 bases map to TRBD1. V gave up 10 bases and J gave up 7 bases; unmatched junction bases: 7. The CDR3 sequence is 12 residues long. Germline CDR1 LNHDA, CDR2 SQIVND (reference sequence). CDR3 sequence: CATSTGGIGYTF. As DNA, the CDR3 is TGTGCCACTTCAACAGGGGGCATTGGCTACACCTTC. The variable domain in full, completed from reference TRBV19 and TRBJ1-2, reads DGGITQSPKYLFRKEGQNVTLSCEQNLNHDAMYWYRQDPGQGLRLIYYSQIVNDFQKGDIAEGYSVSREKKESFPLTVTSAQKNPTAFYLCATSTGGIGYTFGSGTRLTVV.

This chain uses TRBV2 with TRBJ2-2; 15 nucleotides agree with TRBD2. The CDR3 has 17 amino acids. V was clipped by 6 bases and J by 5 bases; unmatched bases: 7. Germline CDR1 SNHLY, CDR2 FYNNEI. In DNA form, the CDR3 reads TGTGCCAGCAGGCCGGGACTAGCGGGGGGAAGGACCGGGGAGCTGTTTTTT. Protein: CASRPGLAGGRTGELFF.

The gene calls are TRBV15 and TRBJ1-4; D is uncertain. Trimming cost V 0 bases and J 5 bases, with 13 bases left between them. Germline CDR1 and CDR2: LNHNV and YYDKDF (reference sequence). This CDR3 has 16 amino acids. The CDR3 DNA is TGTGCCACCAGCAGAGATCAGAGCCGACGAAATGAAAAACTGTTTTTT. Its translation: CATSRDQSRRNEKLFF.

This chain links TRBV5-1 with TRBJ2-7; D possibly corresponds to TRBD2 (5 bases). The CDR3 totals 13 residues. Per the germline V gene, CDR1 is SGHRS and CDR2 is YFSETQ. Trimming cost V 3 bases and J 3 bases, with 10 bases left between them. The CDR3 sequence is CASSWSGVYEQYF. The CDR3 nucleotides are TGCGCCAGCAGCTGGAGCGGTGTCTACGAGCAGTACTTC.

This clone was recorded once. The chain combines TRBV19 with TRBJ1-5; tentative D call: TRBD1 (5 bases). Germline V lookup: CDR1 LNHDA, CDR2 SQIVND (reference sequence). The CDR3 is 14 residues long. Trimming left V 7 bases short and J 1 base short, with 11 bases between. The CDR3 spells CASNPSGSNQPQHF. CDR3 coding DNA: TGTGCCAGTAACCCCTCAGGGAGCAATCAGCCCCAGCATTTT.

The gene calls are TRBV18 and TRBJ1-1, with D hard to call. Deletions cut 3 bases from V and 1 base from J, with 9 bases between. This CDR3 is built from 14 residues. Germline values: CDR1 KGHSH, CDR2 LQKENI. The CDR3 DNA follows: TGTGCCAGCTCACCCACTAACGGGAACACTGAAGCTTTCTTT. It translates to CASSPTNGNTEAFF.

This chain connects TRBV7-8 to TRBJ2-7; 9 nucleotides align to TRBD1. Germline CDR1 and CDR2: SGHVS and FQNEAQ. Trimming removed 5 bases from V and 2 bases from J; junction bases left unmatched: 4. The CDR3 contains 14 residues. CDR3 sequence: CASSTRDRAYEQYF. CDR3 nucleotide sequence: TGTGCCAGCAGCACCCGGGACAGGGCCTACGAGCAGTACTTC.

The J gene is TRBJ1-1, the V gene TRBV6-5; TRBD1 matches at 10 bases. This CDR3 region has 15 residues. Germline V CDR1 and CDR2: MNHEY, SVGAGI. The V gene end was trimmed by 7 bases and the J gene end by 0 bases; junction bases not matched to a gene: 5. As DNA, the CDR3 is TGTGCCAGCACCGGACAGGGGGTCATGAACACTGAAGCTTTCTTT. It codes for CASTGQGVMNTEAFF.

This clone appeared once. The J gene is TRBJ1-1, the V gene TRBV7-2; the D is unclear. The CDR3 has 13 residues. Germline CDR1 and CDR2: SGHTA and FQGNSA. The V and J ends lost 2 bases and 6 bases respectively, with 10 bases between them. This CDR3 is CASSLRFQAEAFF. CDR3 DNA sequence: TGTGCCAGCAGCTTAAGGTTCCAGGCTGAAGCTTTCTTT.

The rearrangement links TRBV7-8 to TRBJ2-7; 8 bases fit TRBD1. Germline assignment: CDR1 SGHVS and CDR2 FQNEAQ. V lost 3 bases to trimming and J lost 5 bases; unmatched junction nucleotides: 6. The CDR3 runs 14 residues. In nucleotides, the CDR3 is TGTGCCAGCAGCTTGTTAACAGGGGGACACGAGCAGTACTTC. Amino acid sequence: CASSLLTGGHEQYF. The variable domain in full, with the rest retrieved from reference TRBV7-8 and TRBJ2-7, is GAGVSQSPRYKVAKRGQDVALRCDPISGHVSLFWYQQALGQGPEFLTYFQNEAQLDKSGLPSDRFFAERPEGSVSTLKIQRTQQEDSAVYLCASSLLTGGHEQYFGPGTRLTVT.